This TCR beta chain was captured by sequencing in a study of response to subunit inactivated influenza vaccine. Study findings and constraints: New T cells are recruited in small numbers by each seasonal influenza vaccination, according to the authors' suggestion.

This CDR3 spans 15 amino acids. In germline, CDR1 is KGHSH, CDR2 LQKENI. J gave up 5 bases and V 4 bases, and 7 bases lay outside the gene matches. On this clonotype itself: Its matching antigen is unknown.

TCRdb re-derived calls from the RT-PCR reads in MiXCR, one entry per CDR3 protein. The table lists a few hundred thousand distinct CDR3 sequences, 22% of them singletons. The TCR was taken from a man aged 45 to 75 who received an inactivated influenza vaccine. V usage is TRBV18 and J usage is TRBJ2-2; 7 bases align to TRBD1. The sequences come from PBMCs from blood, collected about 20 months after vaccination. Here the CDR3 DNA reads TGTGCCAGCTCACTACCGGGACAGATGACCGGGGAGCTGTTTTTT. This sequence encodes CASSLPGQMTGELFF. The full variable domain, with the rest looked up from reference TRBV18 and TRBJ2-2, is NAGVMQNPRHLVRRRGQEARLRCSPMKGHSHVYWYRQLPEEGLKFMVYLQKENIIDESGMPKERFSAEFPKEGPSILRIQQVVRGDSAAYFCASSLPGQMTGELFFGEGSRLTVL.